This TCR beta chain emerged from a study of identical twins (dated by TCRdb to 2016 to 2018). The study in broad terms: The study deep-sequenced TCR alpha and beta repertoires from monozygotic twins, unrelated adults of various ages and cord blood to test whether fetal clonotypes persist. Replicate twin experiments were performed at different times using different library preparation protocols to rule out contamination.

At least ten counts were recorded for this clonotype. What this receptor recognizes is not known. The record has no base qualities; no much larger clone is one base away. There are 13 amino acids in the CDR3, from cysteine to phenylalanine inclusive. The entry retains the CDR3 DNA only, 39 bases that are in frame from base 1. V is clipped by 3 bases and J by 7 bases, and the sequence between their germline boundaries is 12 bases long. The germline V gene specifies SGHVS as CDR1 and FQNEAQ as CDR2. Libraries were prepared through 5' RACE. The instrument given in TCRdb is Illumina HiSeq 2000. Template switching introduced a universal primer binding site; the final cDNA contained a unique molecular identifier, enabling accurate counting of TCR cDNA molecules. Specific primers in the conserved constant-segment region were used to synthesize first-strand cDNA for the TCR alpha and beta chains. To control for contamination, every cDNA library was double barcoded, receiving both a SMART-Mk sample barcode and Illumina barcodes. TruSeq adapter sequences and Illumina sample barcodes were added in two successive PCR steps. Sequencing of the TCR alpha and beta cDNA libraries was done on the Illumina HiSeq platform using custom primers. Under the source paper's analysis protocol: Raw reads were processed with MiGEC to extract unique molecular identifiers, and MiXCR was used to determine CDR3 positions. Recombination models were inferred per individual with the repgenHMM and IGoR tools using an EM algorithm. Shared clonotype analysis was performed with the tcR package in R, normalizing sharing by the product of cloneset sizes. To study raw recombination without the effects of thymic and clonal selection, out-of-frame nonproductive sequences were analyzed. TCRdb redid the processing of the public reads, applying fastp at Q25 and MiXCR, and retained in-frame beta chains. Duplicate CDR3 protein sequences are folded into a single record with the most common DNA and genes. The V and J calls here are based on TCRdb, not the publication. In this sample the table shows about 100,000 distinct CDR3 sequences, around 5.5% of which occur a single time. About 12% of the sample is taken by the ten largest.

Only healthy Caucasian donors were included. Using Miltenyi CD45RO+ enrichment and human naive T-cell isolation kits, memory (CD45RO+) and naive T cells were isolated from PBMC. Study-wide findings and limitations: In beta out-of-frame sequences, excess twin sharing was weaker, because having fewer shared sequences lowered the signal-to-noise ratio. Invariant T cells such as MAIT and iNKT could partly confound zero-insertion analyses, although diverse VJ usage argued against such confounding for most clonotypes. Because the same donors could not be followed over many years, the conclusions depended on cross-sectional statistical analysis. Compared with coincidental sharing between unrelated individuals, an excess of low generation-probability sequences was observed among out-of-frame TCR alpha sequences shared between twins. Fewer insertions were carried by abundant cord blood beta clonotypes, a similar but weaker trend appeared in young adult naive repertoires, and no such trend appeared in memory repertoires. Out-of-frame TCR alpha sharing in monozygotic twins was systematically underestimated by recombination models, whereas sharing between unrelated individuals was in agreement with the recombination models.

Sequenced sample: memory T cells sorted from blood. The cell subset or site label, read with the paper, signifies: CD45RO+ enriched T cells. The clonotype originates from a woman between 45 and 60 years old in good health. The chain employs TRBV7-8 and TRBJ1-1; no D gene is confidently identified. In nucleotide form, the sequence is TGTGCCAGCAGCTTCGGGAGTCTTTATGAAGCTTTCTTT. Its translation is CASSFGSLYEAFF.